This entry is about one TCR beta chain. The table came from immunoSEQ multiplex PCR; TCRdb's copy has only in-frame clones and leaves some out. Of about 250,000 clones listed, 85% are singletons. CDR3 length: 14 amino acids. Germline V lookup: CDR1 SGHRS, CDR2 YFSETQ. The V gene end was trimmed by 4 bases and the J gene end by 1 base; junction bases not matched to a gene: 3. This specimen comes from a study of blood T cell repertoires in COVID-19. This rearrangement joins TRBV5-1 to TRBJ1-1; 8 nucleotides line up with TRBD1. Sequenced sample: PBMCs or T cells enriched from blood (not recorded which). This sequence was found in a woman aged 45-65 years with acute COVID-19. CDR3 sequence reads: CASSHGQGNTEAFF. CDR3 sequence (DNA): TGCGCCAGCAGCCACGGACAGGGGAACACTGAAGCTTTCTTT.